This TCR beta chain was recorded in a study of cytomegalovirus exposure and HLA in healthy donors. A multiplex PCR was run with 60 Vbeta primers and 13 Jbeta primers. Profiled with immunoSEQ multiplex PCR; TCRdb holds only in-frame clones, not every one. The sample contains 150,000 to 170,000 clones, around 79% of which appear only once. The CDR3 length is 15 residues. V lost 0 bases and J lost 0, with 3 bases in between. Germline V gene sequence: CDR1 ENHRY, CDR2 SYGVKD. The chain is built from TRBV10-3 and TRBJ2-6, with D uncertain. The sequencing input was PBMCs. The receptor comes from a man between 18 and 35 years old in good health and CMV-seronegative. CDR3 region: CAISESSSGANVLTF. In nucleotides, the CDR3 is TGTGCCATCAGTGAGTCGAGCTCTGGGGCCAACGTCCTGACTTTC.